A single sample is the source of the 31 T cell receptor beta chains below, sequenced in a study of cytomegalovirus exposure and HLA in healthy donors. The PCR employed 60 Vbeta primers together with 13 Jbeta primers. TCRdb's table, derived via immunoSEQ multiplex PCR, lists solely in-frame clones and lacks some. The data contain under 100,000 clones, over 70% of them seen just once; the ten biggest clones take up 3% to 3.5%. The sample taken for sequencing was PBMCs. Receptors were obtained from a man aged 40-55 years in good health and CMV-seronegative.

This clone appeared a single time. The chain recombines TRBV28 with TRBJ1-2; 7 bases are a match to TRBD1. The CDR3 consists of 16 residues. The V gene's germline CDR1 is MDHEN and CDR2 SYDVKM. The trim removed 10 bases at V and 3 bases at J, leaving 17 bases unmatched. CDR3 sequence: CATPQKKTGSDYGYTF. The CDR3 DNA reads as TGTGCCACCCCGCAGAAGAAGACAGGGTCCGACTATGGCTACACCTTC.

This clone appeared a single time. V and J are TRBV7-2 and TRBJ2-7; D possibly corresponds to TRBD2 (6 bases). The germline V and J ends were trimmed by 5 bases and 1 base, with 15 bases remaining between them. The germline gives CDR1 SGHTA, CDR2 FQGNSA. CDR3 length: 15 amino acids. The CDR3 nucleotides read TGTGCCAGCAGCCCAGGGACTCATGCATCCTACGAGCAGTACTTC. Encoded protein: CASSPGTHASYEQYF.

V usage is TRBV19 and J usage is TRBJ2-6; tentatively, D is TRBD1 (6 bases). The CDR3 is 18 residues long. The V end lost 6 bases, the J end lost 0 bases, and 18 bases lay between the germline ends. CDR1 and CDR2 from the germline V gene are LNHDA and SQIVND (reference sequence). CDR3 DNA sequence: TGTGCCAGTAGGGCTTATACAGGGAGTCGCTCTGGGGCCAACGTCCTGACTTTC. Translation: CASRAYTGSRSGANVLTF.

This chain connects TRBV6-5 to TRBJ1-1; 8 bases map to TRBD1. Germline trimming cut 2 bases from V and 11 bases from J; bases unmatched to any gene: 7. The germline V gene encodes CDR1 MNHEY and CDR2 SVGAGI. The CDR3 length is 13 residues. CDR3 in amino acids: CASSYSNGQGAFF. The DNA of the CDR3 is TGTGCCAGCAGTTACAGTAACGGACAGGGCGCTTTCTTT.

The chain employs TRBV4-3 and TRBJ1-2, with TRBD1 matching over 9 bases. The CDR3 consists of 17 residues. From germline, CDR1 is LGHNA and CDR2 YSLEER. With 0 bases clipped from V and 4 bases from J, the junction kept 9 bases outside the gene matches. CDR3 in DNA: TGCGCCAGCAGCCAAGATCGCCCGGACAGGGGATTCTATGGCTACACCTTC. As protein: CASSQDRPDRGFYGYTF.

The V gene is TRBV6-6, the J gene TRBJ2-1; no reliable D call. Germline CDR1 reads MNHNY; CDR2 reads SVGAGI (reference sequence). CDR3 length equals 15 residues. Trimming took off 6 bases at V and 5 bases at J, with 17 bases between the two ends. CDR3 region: CASSPLGPLHNEQFF. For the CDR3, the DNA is TGTGCCAGCAGCCCCCTTGGGCCTTTACACAATGAGCAGTTCTTC.

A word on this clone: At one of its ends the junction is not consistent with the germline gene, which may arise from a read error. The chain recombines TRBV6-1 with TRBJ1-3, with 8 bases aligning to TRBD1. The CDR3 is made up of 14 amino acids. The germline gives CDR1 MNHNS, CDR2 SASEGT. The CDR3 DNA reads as TGTGCCAGCAGGGAAGGACAGGGAACAAACACCATATATTTT. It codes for CASREGQGTNTIYF.

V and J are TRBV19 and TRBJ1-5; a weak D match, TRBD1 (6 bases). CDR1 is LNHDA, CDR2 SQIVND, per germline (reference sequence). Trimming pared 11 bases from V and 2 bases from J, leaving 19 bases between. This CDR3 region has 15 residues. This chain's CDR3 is CASSLKRGRNQPQHF. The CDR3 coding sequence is TGTGCCTCATCCCTTAAGCGGGGGCGCAATCAGCCCCAGCATTTT.

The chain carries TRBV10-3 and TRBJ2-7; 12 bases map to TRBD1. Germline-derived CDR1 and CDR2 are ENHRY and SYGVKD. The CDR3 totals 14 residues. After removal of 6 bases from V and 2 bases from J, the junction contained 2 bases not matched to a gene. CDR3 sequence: CAIRGQGATYEQYF. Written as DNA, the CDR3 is TGTGCCATCAGGGGACAGGGGGCGACCTACGAGCAGTACTTC.

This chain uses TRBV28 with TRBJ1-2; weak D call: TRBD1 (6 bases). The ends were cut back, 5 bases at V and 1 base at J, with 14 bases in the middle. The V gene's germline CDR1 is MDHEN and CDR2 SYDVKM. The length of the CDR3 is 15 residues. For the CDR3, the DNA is TGTGCCAGCAGTCAACAGGGTACTGGTAACTATGGCTACACCTTC. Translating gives CASSQQGTGNYGYTF.

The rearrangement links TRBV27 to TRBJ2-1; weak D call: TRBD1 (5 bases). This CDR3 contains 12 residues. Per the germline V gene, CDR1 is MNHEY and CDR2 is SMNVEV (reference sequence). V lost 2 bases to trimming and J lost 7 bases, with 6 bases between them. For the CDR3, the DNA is TGTGCCAGCAGTTTAAAGGGGAATGAGCAGTTCTTC. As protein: CASSLKGNEQFF.

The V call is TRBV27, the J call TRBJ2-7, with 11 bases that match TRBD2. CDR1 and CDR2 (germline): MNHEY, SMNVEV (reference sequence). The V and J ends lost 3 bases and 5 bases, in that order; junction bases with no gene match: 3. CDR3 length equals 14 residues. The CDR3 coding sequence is TGTGCCAGCAGTTTGGGGACTAGCGGTGACGAGCAGTACTTC. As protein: CASSLGTSGDEQYF.

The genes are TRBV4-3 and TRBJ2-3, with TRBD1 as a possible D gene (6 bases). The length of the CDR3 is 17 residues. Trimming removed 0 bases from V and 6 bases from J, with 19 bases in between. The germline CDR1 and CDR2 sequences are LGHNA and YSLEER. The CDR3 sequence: CASSQDPAAGESDTQYF. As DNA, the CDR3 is TGCGCCAGCAGCCAAGATCCAGCGGCAGGGGAAAGTGATACGCAGTATTTT.

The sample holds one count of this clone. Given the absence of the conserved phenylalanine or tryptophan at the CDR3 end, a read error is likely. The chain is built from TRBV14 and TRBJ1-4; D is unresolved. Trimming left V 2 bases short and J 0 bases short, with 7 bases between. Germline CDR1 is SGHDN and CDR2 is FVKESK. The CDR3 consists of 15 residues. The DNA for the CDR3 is TGTGCCAGCAGCCAACAGTTCTCAACTAATGAAAAACTGTTTGTT. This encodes CASSQQFSTNEKLFV.

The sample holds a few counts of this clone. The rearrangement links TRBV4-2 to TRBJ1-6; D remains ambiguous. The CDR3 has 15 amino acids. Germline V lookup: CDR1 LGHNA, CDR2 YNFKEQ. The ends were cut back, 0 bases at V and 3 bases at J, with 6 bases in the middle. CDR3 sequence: CASSQDTVYNSPLHF. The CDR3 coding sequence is TGTGCCAGCAGCCAAGACACAGTCTATAATTCACCCCTCCACTTT.

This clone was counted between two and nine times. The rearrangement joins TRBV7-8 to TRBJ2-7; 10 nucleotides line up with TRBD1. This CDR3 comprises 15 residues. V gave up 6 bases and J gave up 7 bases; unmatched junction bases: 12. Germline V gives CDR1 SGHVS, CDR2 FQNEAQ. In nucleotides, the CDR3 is TGTGCCAGCAGGGGGGACAGGGGCAAACCTTGTGAGCAGTACTTC. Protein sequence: CASRGDRGKPCEQYF.

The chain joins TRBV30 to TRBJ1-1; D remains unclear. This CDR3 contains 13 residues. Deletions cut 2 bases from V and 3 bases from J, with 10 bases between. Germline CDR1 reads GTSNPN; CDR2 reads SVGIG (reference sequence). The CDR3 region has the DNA TGTGCCTGGAGTAGGGAGGGTCACACTGAAGCTTTCTTT. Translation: CAWSREGHTEAFF.

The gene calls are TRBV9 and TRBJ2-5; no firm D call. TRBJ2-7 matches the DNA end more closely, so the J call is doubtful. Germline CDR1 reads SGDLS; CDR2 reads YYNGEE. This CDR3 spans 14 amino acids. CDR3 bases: TGTGCCAGCAGCGTATTCCCCGGAACTAACGAGCAGTACTTC. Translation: CASSVFPGTNEQYF.

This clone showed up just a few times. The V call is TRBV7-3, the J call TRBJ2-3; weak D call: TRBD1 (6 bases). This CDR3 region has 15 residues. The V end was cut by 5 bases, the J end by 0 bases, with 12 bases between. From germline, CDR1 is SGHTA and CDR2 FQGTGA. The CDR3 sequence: CASSLDRTSTDTQYF. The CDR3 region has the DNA TGTGCCAGCAGCCTGGACAGAACTAGCACAGATACGCAGTATTTT.

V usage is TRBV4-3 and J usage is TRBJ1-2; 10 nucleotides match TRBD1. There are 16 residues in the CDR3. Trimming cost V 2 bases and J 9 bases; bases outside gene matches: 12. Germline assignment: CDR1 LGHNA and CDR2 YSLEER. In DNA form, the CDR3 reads TGCGCCAGCAGCCAATCTCTTAGACAGGGGGCAGAGAGCTACACCTTC. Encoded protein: CASSQSLRQGAESYTF.

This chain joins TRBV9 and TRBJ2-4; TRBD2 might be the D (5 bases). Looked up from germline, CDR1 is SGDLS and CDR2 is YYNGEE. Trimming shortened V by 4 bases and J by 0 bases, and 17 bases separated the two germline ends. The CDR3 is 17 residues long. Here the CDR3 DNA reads TGTGCCAGCAGCAAGGGAGCCTCAATGATAGCCAAAAACATTCAGTACTTC. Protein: CASSKGASMIAKNIQYF.

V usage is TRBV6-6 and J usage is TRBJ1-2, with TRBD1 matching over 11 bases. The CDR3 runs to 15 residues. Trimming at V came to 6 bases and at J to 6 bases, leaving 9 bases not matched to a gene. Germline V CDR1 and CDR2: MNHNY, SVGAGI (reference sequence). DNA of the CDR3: TGTGCCAGCAGAACCTGGGGACAGGGGGAGCATGGCTACACCTTC. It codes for CASRTWGQGEHGYTF.

CDR3 in DNA: TGTGCCAGCAGCAACCCTCCGACAGTAAGAGGCTACACCTTC. Translating gives CASSNPPTVRGYTF. The chain employs TRBV6-5 and TRBJ1-2; maybe TRBD1 (5 bases). This CDR3 has 14 residues. The V end was cut by 6 bases, the J end by 8 bases, with 19 bases between. Germline V gene data show CDR1 as MNHEY and CDR2 as SVGAGI.

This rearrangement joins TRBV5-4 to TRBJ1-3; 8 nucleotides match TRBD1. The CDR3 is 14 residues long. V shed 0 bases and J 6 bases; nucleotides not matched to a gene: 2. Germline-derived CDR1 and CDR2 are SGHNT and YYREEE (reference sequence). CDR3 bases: TGTGCCAGCAGCTTGGCCCAGGGGGCAAACACCATATATTTT. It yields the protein CASSLAQGANTIYF.

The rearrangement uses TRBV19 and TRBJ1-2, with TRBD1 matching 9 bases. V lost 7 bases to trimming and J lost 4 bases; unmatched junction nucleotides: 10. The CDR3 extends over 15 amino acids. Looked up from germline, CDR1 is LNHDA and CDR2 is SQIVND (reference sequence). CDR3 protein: CASTRLGQGTYGYTF. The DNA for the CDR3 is TGTGCCAGTACCCGTCTGGGACAGGGCACCTATGGCTACACCTTC.

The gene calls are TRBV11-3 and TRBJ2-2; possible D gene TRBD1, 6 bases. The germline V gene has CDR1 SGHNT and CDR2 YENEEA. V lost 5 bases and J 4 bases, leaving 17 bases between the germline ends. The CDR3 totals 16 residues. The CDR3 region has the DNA TGTGCCAGCAGCGCGACGGTGGGGGCGCGCACCGGGGAGCTGTTTTTT. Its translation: CASSATVGARTGELFF.

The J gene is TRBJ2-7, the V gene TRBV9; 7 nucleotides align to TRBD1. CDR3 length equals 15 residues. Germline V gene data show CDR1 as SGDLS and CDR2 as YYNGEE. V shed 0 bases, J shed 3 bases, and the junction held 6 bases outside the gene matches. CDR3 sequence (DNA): TGTGCCAGCAGCGTAGAGGACAGGCCGGTCTACGAGCAGTACTTC. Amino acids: CASSVEDRPVYEQYF.

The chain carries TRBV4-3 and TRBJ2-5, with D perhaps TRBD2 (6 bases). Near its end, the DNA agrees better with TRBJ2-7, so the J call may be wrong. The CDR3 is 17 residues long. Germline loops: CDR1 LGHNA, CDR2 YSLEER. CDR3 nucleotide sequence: TGCGCCAGCAGCCAAGCCCGAGGAGGGTTTAGCTCCTACGAGCAGTACTTC. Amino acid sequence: CASSQARGGFSSYEQYF.

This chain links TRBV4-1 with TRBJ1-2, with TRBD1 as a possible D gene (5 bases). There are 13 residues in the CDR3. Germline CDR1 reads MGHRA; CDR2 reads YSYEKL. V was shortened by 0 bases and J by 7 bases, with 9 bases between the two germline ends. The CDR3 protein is CASSQDRVGGYTF. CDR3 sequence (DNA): TGCGCCAGCAGCCAAGACAGGGTTGGTGGCTACACCTTC.

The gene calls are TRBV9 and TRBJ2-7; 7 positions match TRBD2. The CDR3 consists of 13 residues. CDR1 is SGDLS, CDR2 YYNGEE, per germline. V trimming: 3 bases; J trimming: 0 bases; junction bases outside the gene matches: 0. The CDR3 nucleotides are TGTGCCAGCAGCGGGGACTACTCCTACGAGCAGTACTTC. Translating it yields CASSGDYSYEQYF. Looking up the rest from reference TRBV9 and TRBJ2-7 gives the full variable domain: DSGVTQTPKHLITATGQRVTLRCSPRSGDLSVYWYQQSLDQGLQFLIQYYNGEERAKGNILERFSAQQFPDLHSELNLSSLELGDSALYFCASSGDYSYEQYFGPGTRLTVT.

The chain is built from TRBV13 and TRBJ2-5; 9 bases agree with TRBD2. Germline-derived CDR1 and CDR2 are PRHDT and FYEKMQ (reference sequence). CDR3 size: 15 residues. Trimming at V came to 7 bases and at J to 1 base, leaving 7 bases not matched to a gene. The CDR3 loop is CASTLRAGGQETQYF. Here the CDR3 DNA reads TGTGCCAGCACCCTAAGAGCGGGGGGCCAAGAGACCCAGTACTTC.